A selection of T cell receptor beta chains follows, all from one sample in a study of prognosis after radiotherapy for stage I lung cancer. TCRdb itself ran the multiplex PCR reads through MiXCR, one entry per CDR3 protein. Counted here are over 50,000 distinct CDR3 sequences, roughly 36% occurring once; the ten biggest clones make up about a tenth. Sequencing used PBMCs, obtained before or after stereotactic body radiation therapy (not recorded which). These receptors were collected from a donor aged 50 or older with non-small cell lung cancer. Both conserved end residues are trimmed from each CDR3. Each record gives: V gene, D gene, CDR3 protein. A D gene is named only where the DNA matches it firmly.

TRBV20-1 TRBD1 SAEETGVSYNEQF
TRBV28 - ASSFNGANYGYT
TRBV28 - ASSSNAVGELF
TRBV19 - ASNIPTTKYCYT
TRBV30 - AWSSTFEGSSGANVLT
TRBV2 - ASSEGQASNQPQH
TRBV20-1 - SASYSSGANVLT
TRBV5-1 - ASSLAGDLSTEAF
TRBV11-3 - ASSSRKREDNEQF
TRBV20-1 TRBD2 SAKIAGGLGGELF
TRBV6-1 - ASSYGGGCGYT
TRBV5-1 TRBD2 ASSRGLVDWGAYNEQF
TRBV5-8 TRBD2 ASSFSGRADTQY
TRBV20-1 TRBD2 SARERREGQETQY
TRBV7-6 - ASSLGTPGGANVLT
TRBV2 - ASSGFYSYEQY
TRBV7-2 TRBD1 ASSLEGQGAGLPHH
TRBV5-6 - ASSLYTGSTGELF
TRBV12-3/TRBV12-4 - ASSLGGAGGYT
TRBV7-2 - ASSRTSFWGRKEWEKLF
TRBV14 - ASSRRQTANYGYT
TRBV20-1 TRBD2 SARVTSGSSNEQF
TRBV27 TRBD2 ASRPPDSRGTSGSTNEQY
TRBV20-1 - SAEGGGAYNEQF
TRBV20-1 TRBD2 SARSRAGGIGQF
TRBV24-1 - ATSEWGNQPQH
TRBV28 - ASRQGGLAGPTSTDTQY
TRBV5-1 - ASSSFGRGLGGELF
TRBV10-3 TRBD2 AVSGNTDTQY
TRBV7-2 - ASSPYKLNGYT
TRBV5-1 TRBD1 ASGTGISFSGELF
TRBV6-5 TRBD2 ASSYGGSLDEQY
TRBV14 - ASSASPETQY
TRBV7-2 - ASSFIAAAEQY
TRBV5-1 - ASSLSGNSGNTIY
TRBV6-2/TRBV6-3 TRBD1 ASVNPGTAFSPYGYT
TRBV11-3 TRBD2 ASSLGQGLAGDGETQY
TRBV2 - ASSEGNSGNTIY
TRBV7-2 - ASTLYLTRGYEQY
TRBV7-8 - ASSLGGTPAGYGYT
TRBV30 TRBD1 AWGTGATDFYGYT
TRBV20-1 TRBD2 SARSRPAGGETQY
TRBV6-1 TRBD1 ASSEEWSGQGAAYGYT
TRBV4-1 TRBD1 ASSPGTGVYPGELF
TRBV6-1 TRBD1 ASTPPQGGQGGTEAF
TRBV7-9 - ASSLGGTANSGNTIY
TRBV6-1 - ASSVEGAFSNQPQH
TRBV6-1 - ASSSFPRGRYEQY
TRBV5-5 TRBD2 ASSVPGRRETGELF
TRBV4-2 - ASSPGLWIGTGELF
TRBV18 - ASSPPLGVHEQY
TRBV6-2/TRBV6-3 - ASSGALEGGYEQY
TRBV6-5 TRBD2 ASSYGTSGRALDTQY
TRBV9 - ASSREGRRDEKLF
TRBV19 - ASIYRTAINQPQH